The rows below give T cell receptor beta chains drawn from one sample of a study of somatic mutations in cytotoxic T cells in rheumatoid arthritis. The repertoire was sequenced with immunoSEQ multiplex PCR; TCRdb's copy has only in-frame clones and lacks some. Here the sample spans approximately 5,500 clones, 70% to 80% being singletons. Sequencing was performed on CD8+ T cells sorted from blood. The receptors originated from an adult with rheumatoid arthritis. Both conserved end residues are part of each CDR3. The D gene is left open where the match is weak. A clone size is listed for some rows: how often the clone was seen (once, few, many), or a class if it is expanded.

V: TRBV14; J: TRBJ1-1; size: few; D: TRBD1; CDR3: CASSQSRGSNTEAFF; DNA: TGTGCCAGCAGCCAGAGCAGGGGGTCGAACACTGAAGCTTTCTTT
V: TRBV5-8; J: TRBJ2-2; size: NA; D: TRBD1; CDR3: CASSHWAGGIAGELFF; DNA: TGTGCCAGCAGTCACTGGGCAGGGGGAATCGCCGGGGAGCTGTTTTTT
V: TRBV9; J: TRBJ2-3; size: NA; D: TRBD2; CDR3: CASSAGGSLAGTDTQYF; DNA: TGTGCCAGCAGCGCAGGCGGGAGTTTAGCGGGGACGGATACGCAGTATTTT
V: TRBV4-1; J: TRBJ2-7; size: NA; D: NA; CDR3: CASSQSYEQYF; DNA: TGCGCCAGCAGCCAATCCTACGAGCAGTACTTC
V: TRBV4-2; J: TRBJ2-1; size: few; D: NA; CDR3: CASSQDDSHNEQFF; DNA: TGTGCCAGCAGCCAAGATGATTCCCACAATGAGCAGTTCTTC
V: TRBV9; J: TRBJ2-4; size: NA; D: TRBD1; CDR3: CASSPPDRGGFIAKNIQYF; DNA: TGTGCCAGCAGCCCCCCCGACAGGGGTGGATTCATAGCCAAAAACATTCAGTACTTC
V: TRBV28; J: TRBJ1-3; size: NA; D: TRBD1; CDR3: CASSLMGQGFISGNTIYF; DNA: TGTGCCAGCAGTTTAATGGGACAGGGCTTCATCTCTGGAAACACCATATATTTT
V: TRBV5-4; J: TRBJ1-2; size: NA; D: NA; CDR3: CATGTPQEFYGYTF; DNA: TGTGCCACCGGGACTCCCCAGGAGTTCTATGGCTACACCTTC
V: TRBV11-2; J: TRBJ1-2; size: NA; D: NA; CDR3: CASSLSDGANYGYTF; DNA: TGTGCCAGCAGCTTAAGCGATGGGGCTAACTATGGCTACACCTTC
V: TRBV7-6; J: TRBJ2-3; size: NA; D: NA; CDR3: CASSRPTTLGLSTDTQYF; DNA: TGTGCCAGCAGCCGTCCCACTACACTAGGCCTAAGCACAGATACGCAGTATTTT
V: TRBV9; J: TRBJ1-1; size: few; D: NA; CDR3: CASSVAQGNTEAFF; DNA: TGTGCCAGCAGCGTAGCTCAGGGGAACACTGAAGCTTTCTTT
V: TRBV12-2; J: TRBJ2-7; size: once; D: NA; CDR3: CASRLGSGGYEQYF; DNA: TGTGCAAGTCGCTTAGGTAGCGGGGGATACGAGCAGTACTTC
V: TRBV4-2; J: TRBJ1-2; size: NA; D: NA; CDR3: CASSSRGASSGYTF; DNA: TGTGCCAGCAGCTCCCGGGGGGCAAGCAGTGGCTACACCTTC
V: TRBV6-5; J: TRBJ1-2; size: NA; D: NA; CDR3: CASMGTNYGYTF; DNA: TGTGCCAGCATGGGGACAAACTATGGCTACACCTTC
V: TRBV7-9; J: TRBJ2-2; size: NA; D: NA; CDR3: CASSLDWTKRTGELFF; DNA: TGTGCCAGCAGCTTAGATTGGACAAAGCGGACCGGGGAGCTGTTTTTT
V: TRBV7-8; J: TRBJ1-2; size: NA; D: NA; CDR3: CASSLAEGWHYGYTF; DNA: TGTGCCAGCAGCTTAGCGGAGGGTTGGCACTATGGCTACACCTTC
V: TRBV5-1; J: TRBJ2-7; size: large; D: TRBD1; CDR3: CASSAYRGEQYF; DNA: TGCGCCAGCAGCGCGTACAGGGGCGAGCAGTACTTC
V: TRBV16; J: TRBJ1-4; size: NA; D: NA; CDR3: CASSPYDSYEKLFF; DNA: TGTGCCAGCAGCCCCTACGACTCCTATGAAAAACTGTTTTTT
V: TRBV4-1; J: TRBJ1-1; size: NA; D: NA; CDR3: CASSLTRSTEAFF; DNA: TGCGCCAGCAGCCTCACACGGAGCACTGAAGCTTTCTTT
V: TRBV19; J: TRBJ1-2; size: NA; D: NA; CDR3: CASSIEGARGYTF; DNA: TGTGCCAGTAGTATAGAAGGGGCACGGGGCTACACCTTC
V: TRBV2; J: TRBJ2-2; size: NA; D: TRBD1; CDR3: CASSEVGQGGNTGELFF; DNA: TGTGCCAGCAGTGAAGTTGGACAGGGGGGTAACACCGGGGAGCTGTTTTTT
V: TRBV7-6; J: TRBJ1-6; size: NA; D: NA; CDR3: CASRGEYSPLHF; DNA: TGTGCCAGCAGGGGCGAATATTCACCCCTCCACTTT
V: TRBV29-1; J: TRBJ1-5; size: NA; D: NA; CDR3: CSVAPGWGNQPQHF; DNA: TGCAGCGTGGCACCAGGGTGGGGAAATCAGCCCCAGCATTTT
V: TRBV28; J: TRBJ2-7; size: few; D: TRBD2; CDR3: CASSLHGGGPTYEQYF; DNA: TGTGCCAGCAGTTTACATGGCGGGGGGCCAACCTACGAGCAGTACTTC
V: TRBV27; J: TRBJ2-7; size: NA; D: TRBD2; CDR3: CASSLSGGAGGEQYF; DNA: TGTGCCAGCAGCCTTAGCGGGGGGGCCGGCGGCGAGCAGTACTTC
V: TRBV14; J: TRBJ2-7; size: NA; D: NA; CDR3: CASSQVQGSEQYF; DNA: TGTGCCAGCAGCCAAGTACAGGGTTCCGAGCAGTACTTC
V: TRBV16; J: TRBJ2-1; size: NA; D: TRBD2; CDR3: CASSEGAGGTNEQFF; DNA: TGTGCCAGCTCGGAGGGAGCGGGGGGTACCAATGAGCAGTTCTTC
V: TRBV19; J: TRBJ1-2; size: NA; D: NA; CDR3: CASSMWTPNYGYTF; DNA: TGTGCCAGTAGTATGTGGACACCTAACTATGGCTACACCTTC
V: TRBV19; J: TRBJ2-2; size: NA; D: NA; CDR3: CASGWGGQNTGELFF; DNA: TGTGCCAGTGGTTGGGGGGGCCAGAACACCGGGGAGCTGTTTTTT
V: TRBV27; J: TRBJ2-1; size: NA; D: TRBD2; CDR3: CASSLSGGGGDNEQFF; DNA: TGTGCCAGCAGTTTATCGGGAGGTGGGGGGGACAATGAGCAGTTCTTC
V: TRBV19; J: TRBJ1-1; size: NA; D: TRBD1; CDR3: CASLTGTGDTEAFF; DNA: TGTGCCAGTCTCACCGGGACAGGAGACACTGAAGCTTTCTTT
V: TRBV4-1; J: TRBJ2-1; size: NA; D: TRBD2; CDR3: CASSRGTSGGDNEQFF; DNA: TGCGCCAGCAGCCGCGGGACTAGCGGGGGGGACAATGAGCAGTTCTTC
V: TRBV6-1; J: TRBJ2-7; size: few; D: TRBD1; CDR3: CASAEGGTAYEQYF; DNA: TGTGCCAGCGCAGAAGGTGGGACAGCCTACGAGCAGTACTTC
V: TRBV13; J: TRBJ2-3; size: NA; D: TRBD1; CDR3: CASSSGTGEVDTQYF; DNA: TGTGCCAGCAGCTCCGGGACAGGGGAGGTAGATACGCAGTATTTT
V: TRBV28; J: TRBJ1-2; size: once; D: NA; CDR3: CASSLRAAIPKGYTF; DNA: TGTGCCAGCAGTTTAAGGGCCGCAATTCCGAAGGGCTACACCTTC
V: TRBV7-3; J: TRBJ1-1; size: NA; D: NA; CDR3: CASGPEPNTEAFF; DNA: TGTGCCAGCGGTCCAGAACCTAACACTGAAGCTTTCTTT
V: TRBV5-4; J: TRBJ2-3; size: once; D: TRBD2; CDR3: CASSSTGTSGGASTDTQYF; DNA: TGTGCCAGCAGTTCCACCGGGACTAGCGGGGGGGCGAGCACAGATACGCAGTATTTT
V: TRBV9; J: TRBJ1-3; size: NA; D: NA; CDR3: CASSVEDFSGNTIYF; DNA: TGTGCCAGCAGCGTAGAGGATTTCTCTGGAAACACCATATATTTT
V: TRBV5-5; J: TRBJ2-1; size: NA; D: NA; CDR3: CASRTMGPHSSSYNEQFF; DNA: TGTGCCAGCCGAACTATGGGGCCCCACTCGAGCTCCTACAATGAGCAGTTCTTC
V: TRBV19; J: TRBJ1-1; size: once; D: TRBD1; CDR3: CASSIAQGAGTEAFF; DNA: TGTGCCAGTAGTATCGCCCAGGGGGCGGGCACTGAAGCTTTCTTT
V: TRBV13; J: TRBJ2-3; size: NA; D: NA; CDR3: CASSLEVEDTDTQYF; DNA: TGTGCCAGCAGCTTAGAGGTTGAAGACACAGATACGCAGTATTTT